The subject of this entry is one T cell receptor (beta chain). Its target antigen remains unknown. Per-nucleotide qualities are absent, and no much larger clonotype sits a single base away. Each collaborating institution followed its own protocols to collect whole blood in K2EDTA tubes. Collaborator samples were shipped for TCRbeta analysis as frozen whole blood, isolated PBMCs, or DNA extracted from either sample type. The immunoSEQ Assay, a bias-controlled multiplex PCR, was used to amplify TCRbeta CDR3 regions from genomic DNA. Per the original workflow: The number of nucleated cells in each sample was estimated by amplification of reference gene primers within the assay. Sequence reads were collapsed and filtered to measure the absolute abundance of every unique TCRbeta CDR3 rearrangement. For each sample, productive Simpson clonality was calculated as the square root of Simpson's diversity index over productive rearrangements. TCRdb re-hosts the immuneACCESS table, in-frame sequences only. Its copies lack some clones; in the studies checked, an unresolved V gene accounts for under half of them, and the cause for the rest is not known. Clone size and V and J calls were adopted from that table, with D and trimming inferred from the DNA. The sample table lists roughly 120,000 clones, about 85% of them with a count of one. 1.1% to 1.5% of the sample is held by the ten biggest clonotypes.

The data were taken from a study of blood T cell repertoires in COVID-19 (dated by TCRdb to 2020 to 2022). For context, the study as a whole: The collaborator samples originated in the United States, Italy and Spain and spanned the acute and convalescent phases of COVID-19. The material from the prospective study consisted of cDNA or gDNA derived from T cells, B-cell-depleted T cells, or PBMCs. Subjects who had been exposed to COVID-19, were actively infected with it, or had recovered from it provided the deeply sampled blood TCRbeta repertoires that made up the dataset. The repertoires were made available in a free public database intended to serve as a resource for research on the immune response to SARS-CoV-2. The samples were drawn from two sources: the first 160 participants of the ongoing ImmuneRACE study, and some 1,300 subjects contributed by 6 global collaborators. The sample metadata nearly always contained a de-identified subject ID, COVID-19 status, age in years and sex. Where available, HLA class I and class II types were taken from metadata supplied by the sample provider and were not determined by assay-based typing.

Summary of the overall study and its limitations: How much clinical and demographic metadata was included differed by source and by participant, and the metadata was provided uncurated.

The CDR3, cysteine through phenylalanine, is 16 amino acids long. Kept here is only the CDR3 DNA, which spans 48 bases and is read in frame from base 1. The germline V gene gives CDR1 as KGHDR and CDR2 as SFDVKD. The germline V end is reduced by 2 bases and the J end by 3 bases; junction bases left unmatched: 6. This sequence was found in a man aged 40-49 years with acute or convalescent COVID-19. The chain uses TRBV24-1 and TRBJ2-1; 7 middle bases align to TRBD2. Input material: peripheral blood. CDR3 region: CATSDWGEGLYNEQFF. The DNA reads as follows: TGTGCCACCAGTGATTGGGGGGAGGGCCTCTACAATGAGCAGTTCTTC.